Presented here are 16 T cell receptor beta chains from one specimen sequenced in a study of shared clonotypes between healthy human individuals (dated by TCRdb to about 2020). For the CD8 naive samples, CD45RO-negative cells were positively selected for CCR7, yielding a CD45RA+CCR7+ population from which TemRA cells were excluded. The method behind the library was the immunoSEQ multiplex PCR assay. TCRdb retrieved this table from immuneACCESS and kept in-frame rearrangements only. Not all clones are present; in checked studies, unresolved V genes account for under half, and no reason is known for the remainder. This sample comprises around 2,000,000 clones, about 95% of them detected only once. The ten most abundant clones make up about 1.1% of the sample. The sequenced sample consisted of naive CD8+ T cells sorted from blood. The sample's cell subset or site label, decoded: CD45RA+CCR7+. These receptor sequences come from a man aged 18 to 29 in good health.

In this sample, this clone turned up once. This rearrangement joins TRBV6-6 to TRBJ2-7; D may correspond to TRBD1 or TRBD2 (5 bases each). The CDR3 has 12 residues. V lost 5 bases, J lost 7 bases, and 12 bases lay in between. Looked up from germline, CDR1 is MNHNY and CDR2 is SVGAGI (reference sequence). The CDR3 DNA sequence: TGTGCCAGCAGTCAGTGGGGCGGGGAGCAGTACTTC. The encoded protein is CASSQWGGEQYF.

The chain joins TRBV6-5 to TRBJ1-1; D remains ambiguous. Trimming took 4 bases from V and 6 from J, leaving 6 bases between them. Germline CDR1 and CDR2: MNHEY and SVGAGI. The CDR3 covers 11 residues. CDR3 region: CASSSLSEAFF. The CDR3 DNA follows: TGTGCCAGCAGTTCCCTATCTGAAGCTTTCTTT.

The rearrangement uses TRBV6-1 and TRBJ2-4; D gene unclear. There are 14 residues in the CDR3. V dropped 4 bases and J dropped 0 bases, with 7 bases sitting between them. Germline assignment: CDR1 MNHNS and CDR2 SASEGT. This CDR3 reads CASSVWGAKNIQYF. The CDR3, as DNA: TGTGCCAGCAGTGTATGGGGAGCCAAAAACATTCAGTACTTC.

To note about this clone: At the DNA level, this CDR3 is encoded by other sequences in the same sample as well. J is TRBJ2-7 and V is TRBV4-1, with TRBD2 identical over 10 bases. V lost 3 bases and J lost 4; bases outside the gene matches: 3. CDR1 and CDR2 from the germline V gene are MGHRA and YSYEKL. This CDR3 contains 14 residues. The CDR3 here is CASSQGTSEYEQYF. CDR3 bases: TGCGCCAGCAGCCAGGGGACTAGCGAATACGAGCAGTACTTC.

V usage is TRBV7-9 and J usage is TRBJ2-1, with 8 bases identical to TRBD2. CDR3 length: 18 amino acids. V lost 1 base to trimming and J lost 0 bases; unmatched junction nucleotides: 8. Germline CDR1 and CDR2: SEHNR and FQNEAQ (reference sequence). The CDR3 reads CASSLDGGGISSYNEQFF. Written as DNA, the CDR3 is TGTGCCAGCAGCTTAGACGGCGGGGGGATAAGCTCCTACAATGAGCAGTTCTTC.

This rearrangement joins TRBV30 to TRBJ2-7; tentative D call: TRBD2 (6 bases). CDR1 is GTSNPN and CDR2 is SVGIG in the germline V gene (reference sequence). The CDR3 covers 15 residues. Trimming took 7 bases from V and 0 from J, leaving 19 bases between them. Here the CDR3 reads CASYTPASDSYEQYF. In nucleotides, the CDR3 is TGTGCCTCCTATACCCCGGCTAGCGACTCCTACGAGCAGTACTTC.

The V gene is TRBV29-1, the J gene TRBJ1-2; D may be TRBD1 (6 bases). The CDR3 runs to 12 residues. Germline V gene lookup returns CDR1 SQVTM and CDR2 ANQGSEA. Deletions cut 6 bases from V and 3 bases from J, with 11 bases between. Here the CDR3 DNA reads TGCAGCGTGTCGACAGGAGACTATGGCTACACCTTC. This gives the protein CSVSTGDYGYTF. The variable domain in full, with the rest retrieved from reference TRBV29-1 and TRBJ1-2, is SAVISQKPSRDICQRGTSLTIQCQVDSQVTMMFWYRQQPGQSLTLIATANQGSEATYESGFVIDKFPISRPNLTFSTLTVSNMSPEDSSIYLCSVSTGDYGYTFGSGTRLTVV.

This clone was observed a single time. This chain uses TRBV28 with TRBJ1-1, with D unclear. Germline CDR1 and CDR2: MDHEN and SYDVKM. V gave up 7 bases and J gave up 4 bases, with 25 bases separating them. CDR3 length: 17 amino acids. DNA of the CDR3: TGTGCCAGCACTAACCCCGGCGGGGTAATTTTCCCCACTGAAGCTTTCTTT. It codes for CASTNPGGVIFPTEAFF.

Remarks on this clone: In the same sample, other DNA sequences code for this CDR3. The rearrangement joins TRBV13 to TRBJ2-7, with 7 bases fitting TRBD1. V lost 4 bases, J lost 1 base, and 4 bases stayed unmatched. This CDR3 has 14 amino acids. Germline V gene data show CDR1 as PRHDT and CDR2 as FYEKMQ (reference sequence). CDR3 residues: CASSSGTDSYEQYF. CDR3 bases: TGTGCCAGCAGCTCGGGGACAGATTCCTACGAGCAGTACTTC.

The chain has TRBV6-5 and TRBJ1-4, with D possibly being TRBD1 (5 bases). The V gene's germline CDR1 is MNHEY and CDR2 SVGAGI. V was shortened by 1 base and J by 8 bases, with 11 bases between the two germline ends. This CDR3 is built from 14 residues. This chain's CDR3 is CASSYYQGGEKLFF. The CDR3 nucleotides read TGTGCCAGCAGTTACTACCAGGGAGGAGAAAAACTGTTTTTT.

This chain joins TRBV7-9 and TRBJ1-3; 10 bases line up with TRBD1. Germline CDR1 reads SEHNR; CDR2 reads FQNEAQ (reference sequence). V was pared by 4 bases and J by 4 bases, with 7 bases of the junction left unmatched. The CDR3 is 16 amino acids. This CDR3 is CASSSTGGSLGNTIYF. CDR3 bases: TGTGCCAGCAGCTCGACAGGGGGCTCGTTGGGAAACACCATATATTTT.

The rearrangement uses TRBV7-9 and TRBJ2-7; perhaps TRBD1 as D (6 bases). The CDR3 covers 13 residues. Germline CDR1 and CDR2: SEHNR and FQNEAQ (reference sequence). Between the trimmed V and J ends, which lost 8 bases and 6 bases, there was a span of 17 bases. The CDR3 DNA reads TGTGCCAGCGTTACGGACAGTAACTCCGAGCAGTACTTC. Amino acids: CASVTDSNSEQYF.

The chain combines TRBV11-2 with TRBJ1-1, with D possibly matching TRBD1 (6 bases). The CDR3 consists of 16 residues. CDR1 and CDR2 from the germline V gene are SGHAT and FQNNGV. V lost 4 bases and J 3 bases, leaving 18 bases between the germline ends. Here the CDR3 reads CASSSDSLGKDTEAFF. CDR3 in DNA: TGTGCCAGCAGCTCGGACAGCCTAGGAAAGGACACTGAAGCTTTCTTT.

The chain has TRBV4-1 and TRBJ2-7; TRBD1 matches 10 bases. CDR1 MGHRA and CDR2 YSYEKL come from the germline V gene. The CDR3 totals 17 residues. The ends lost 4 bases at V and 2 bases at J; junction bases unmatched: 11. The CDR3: CASSLRDRGSRTYEQYF. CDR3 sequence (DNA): TGCGCCAGCAGCCTTCGGGACAGGGGTTCGCGGACCTACGAGCAGTACTTC.

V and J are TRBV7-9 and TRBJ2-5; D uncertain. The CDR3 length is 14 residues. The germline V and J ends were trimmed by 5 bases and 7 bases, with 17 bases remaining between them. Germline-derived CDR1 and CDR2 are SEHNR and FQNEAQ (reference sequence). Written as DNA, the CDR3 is TGTGCCAGCAGCCCCCGCCAAGGTGGAGTGACCCAGTACTTC. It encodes CASSPRQGGVTQYF.

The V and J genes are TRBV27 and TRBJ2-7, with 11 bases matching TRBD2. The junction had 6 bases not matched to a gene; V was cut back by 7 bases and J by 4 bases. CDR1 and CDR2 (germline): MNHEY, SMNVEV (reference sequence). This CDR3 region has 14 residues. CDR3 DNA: TGTGCCAGCAAGACTAGCGGGACAATTTACGAGCAGTACTTC. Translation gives CASKTSGTIYEQYF.